This passage covers 10 T cell receptor beta chains from one sample sequenced in a study of identical twins. TCRdb called the 5' RACE reads again in MiXCR, with one record for every CDR3 protein. The sample lists some 560,000 distinct CDR3 sequences; roughly 9.5% were seen once. This sample was also put to use in a study of yellow fever vaccine responses in identical twins.

Sequenced sample: PBMCs. These receptors all stem from a woman aged 18-35 years in good health.

Many counts were recorded for this clonotype. The rearrangement joins TRBV20-1 to TRBJ2-7; tentative D call: TRBD1 (6 bases). CDR3 length: 15 residues. CDR1 is DFQATT and CDR2 is SNEGSKA in the germline V gene (reference sequence). Trimming removed 3 bases from V and 5 bases from J, with 20 bases in between. The CDR3 sequence: CSARSGGAFNDEQYF. Here the CDR3 DNA reads TGCAGTGCTAGGTCTGGGGGCGCTTTTAATGACGAGCAGTACTTC.

Many counts were recorded for this clonotype. The chain employs TRBV7-3 and TRBJ2-2; 11 bases fit TRBD1. This CDR3 region has 17 residues. The V gene end was trimmed by 0 bases and the J gene end by 6 bases; junction bases not matched to a gene: 6. Looked up from germline, CDR1 is SGHTA and CDR2 is FQGTGA. The CDR3 region is CASSLTSGTGGSGELFF. The CDR3 region has the DNA TGTGCCAGCAGCTTAACTTCCGGGACAGGGGGTTCCGGGGAGCTGTTTTTT.

The table lists this clonotype with a few counts. The CDR3 DNA is TGCAGTGCTAGAGACGACAGGAGGTTGACCACAGATACGCAGTATTTT. It encodes CSARDDRRLTTDTQYF. The J gene is TRBJ2-3, the V gene TRBV20-1; the D gene is possibly TRBD1 (6 bases). Germline loops: CDR1 DFQATT, CDR2 SNEGSKA (reference sequence). Trimming left V 0 bases short and J 2 bases short, with 15 bases between. This CDR3 has 16 amino acids.

This clonotype was seen a few times. The V call is TRBV28, the J call TRBJ2-7; D might be TRBD2 (6 bases). Germline V CDR1 and CDR2: MDHEN, SYDVKM. The V and J ends lost 6 bases and 7 bases respectively, with 22 bases between them. This CDR3 has 15 amino acids. DNA of the CDR3: TGTGCCAGCAGAGATTCCGGGGGACCGTCGGGGGAGCAGTACTTC. Encoded protein: CASRDSGGPSGEQYF.

This clonotype was observed a few times. The chain uses TRBV30 and TRBJ2-3, with D uncertain. The CDR3 has 11 amino acids. Looked up from germline, CDR1 is GTSNPN and CDR2 is SVGIG (reference sequence). With 5 bases removed from V and 6 bases from J, the gap between germline ends came to 9 bases. CDR3 amino acids: CAWGRLDTQYF. CDR3 coding DNA: TGTGCCTGGGGTCGACTCGATACGCAGTATTTT.

The CDR3 loop is CSAREAPSNEKLFF. In DNA, the CDR3 is TGCAGTGCTAGAGAAGCTCCAAGTAATGAAAAACTGTTTTTT. The chain couples TRBV20-1 to TRBJ1-4; no clear D gene. Germline CDR1 DFQATT, CDR2 SNEGSKA (reference sequence). The CDR3 totals 14 residues. Trimming removed 0 bases at V and 4 bases at J, with 9 bases between.

This clonotype occurred many times. The gene calls are TRBV4-3 and TRBJ2-3; 9 bases are a match to TRBD2. Germline lookup yields CDR1 LGHNA and CDR2 YSLEER. This CDR3 is built from 16 residues. With 0 bases clipped from V and 5 bases from J, the junction kept 6 bases outside the gene matches. As DNA, the CDR3 is TGCGCCAGCAGCCAAGAGCCAGCGGGAGGCCAAGATACGCAGTATTTT. It encodes CASSQEPAGGQDTQYF.

The CDR3 DNA reads TGTGCCAGCAGCTTAGCGCGAATAGGGGGCGAGCAGTACTTC. It is translated as CASSLARIGGEQYF. V gene TRBV7-2 combines with J gene TRBJ2-7; tentatively, D is TRBD1 (6 bases). CDR1 and CDR2 from the germline V gene are SGHTA and FQGNSA. The CDR3 contains 14 residues. The germline V and J ends were trimmed by 0 bases and 6 bases, with 12 bases remaining between them.

The V gene is TRBV24-1, the J gene TRBJ2-2; 10 nucleotides agree with TRBD2. The CDR3 extends over 18 amino acids. Germline values: CDR1 KGHDR, CDR2 SFDVKD. V shed 4 bases and J 3 bases; nucleotides not matched to a gene: 10. As DNA, the CDR3 is TGTGCCACCAGTGACCTAAAGGCAGGACTAGCGGACACCGGGGAGCTGTTTTTT. Its protein is CATSDLKAGLADTGELFF.

This clonotype was seen ten or more times. V gene TRBV5-1 combines with J gene TRBJ2-1, with 9 bases identical to TRBD1. The germline CDR1 and CDR2 sequences are SGHRS and YFSETQ. The CDR3 extends over 17 amino acids. The V segment lost 0 bases and the J segment 1 base; nucleotides outside the gene matches: 5. CDR3 protein: CASSLEDRGFSYNEQFF. For the CDR3, the DNA is TGCGCCAGCAGCTTGGAAGACAGGGGGTTTTCCTACAATGAGCAGTTCTTC. Complete variable domain (other parts from reference TRBV5-1 and TRBJ2-1): KAGVTQTPRYLIKTRGQQVTLSCSPISGHRSVSWYQQTPGQGLQFLFEYFSETQRNKGNFPGRFSGRQFSNSRSEMNVSTLELGDSALYLCASSLEDRGFSYNEQFFGPGTRLTVL.